One sample yielded the 10 T cell receptor beta chains listed below, sequenced in a study of cytomegalovirus exposure and HLA in healthy donors. The PCR made use of 60 Vbeta and 13 Jbeta primers. Clones were read by immunoSEQ multiplex PCR, and TCRdb kept only the in-frame ones, dropping some. The sample's table shows fewer than 130,000 clones. Sequencing was carried out using PBMCs. The origin of the receptors is a man between 50 and 59 years old in good health and CMV-seronegative.

The rearrangement uses TRBV18 and TRBJ2-1; 8 bases line up with TRBD2. Unmatched junction bases numbered 3, after V lost 8 bases and J lost 0 bases. There are 14 residues in the CDR3. CDR1 and CDR2 (germline): KGHSH, LQKENI. The DNA of the CDR3 is TGTGCCAGCCGAAGCGGGAGCTCCTACAATGAGCAGTTCTTC. Translated: CASRSGSSYNEQFF. The whole variable domain, filled in from reference TRBV18 and TRBJ2-1, reads NAGVMQNPRHLVRRRGQEARLRCSPMKGHSHVYWYRQLPEEGLKFMVYLQKENIIDESGMPKERFSAEFPKEGPSILRIQQVVRGDSAAYFCASRSGSSYNEQFFGPGTRLTVL.

V and J are TRBV7-2 and TRBJ2-5, with D possibly matching TRBD2 (5 bases). Germline CDR1 and CDR2: SGHTA and FQGNSA. This CDR3 has 12 amino acids. Deletions cut 5 bases from V and 5 bases from J, with 9 bases between. Here the CDR3 reads CASSRSGETQYF. CDR3 in DNA: TGTGCCAGCAGCAGATCGGGGGAGACCCAGTACTTC.

This chain joins TRBV25-1 and TRBJ2-7, with TRBD1 identical over 9 bases. The V gene end was trimmed by 6 bases and the J gene end by 6 bases; junction bases not matched to a gene: 9. Germline V gives CDR1 MGHDK, CDR2 SYGVNS. The CDR3 runs to 14 residues. The CDR3 bases are TGTGCCAGCAGCTGGGACAGGGAGTGGGGCGAGCAGTACTTC. Translated, it gives CASSWDREWGEQYF.

The J gene is TRBJ2-7, the V gene TRBV7-3, with TRBD2 as a possible D gene (6 bases). Germline-derived CDR1 and CDR2 are SGHTA and FQGTGA. CDR3 size: 15 residues. Trimming shortened V by 2 bases and J by 3 bases, and 14 bases separated the two germline ends. This CDR3 is CASSLGVGEVYEQYF. In DNA form, the CDR3 reads TGTGCCAGCAGCTTAGGGGTCGGGGAGGTCTACGAGCAGTACTTC.

This chain joins TRBV4-3 and TRBJ2-3; 10 positions agree with TRBD2. This CDR3 is built from 17 residues. Trimming removed 1 base from V and 2 bases from J; junction bases left unmatched: 6. CDR1 and CDR2 (germline): LGHNA, YSLEER. CDR3 in amino acids: CASSQGASGSITDTQYF. The CDR3 coding sequence is TGCGCCAGCAGCCAAGGCGCTAGCGGGAGTATCACAGATACGCAGTATTTT.

This sequence joins TRBV7-9 and TRBJ1-6, with a weak D call TRBD1 (6 bases). The germline V and J ends were trimmed by 6 bases and 7 bases, with 13 bases remaining between them. Germline V gene sequence: CDR1 SEHNR, CDR2 FQNEAQ (reference sequence). CDR3 length: 14 amino acids. CDR3 region: CASRYGGGNSPLHF. In DNA, the CDR3 is TGTGCCAGCAGATATGGGGGGGGCAATTCACCCCTCCACTTT.

The CDR3 sequence is CASSVGGPSRAPDTQYF. For the CDR3, the DNA is TGTGCCAGCAGCGTCGGAGGCCCATCACGGGCCCCAGATACGCAGTATTTT. The chain carries TRBV9 and TRBJ2-3, with D perhaps TRBD2 (5 bases). The CDR3 totals 17 residues. With 2 bases removed from V and 4 bases from J, the gap between germline ends came to 20 bases. Germline V lookup: CDR1 SGDLS, CDR2 YYNGEE.

The V and J genes are TRBV5-4 and TRBJ2-5; 10 bases line up with TRBD1. Germline V gene data show CDR1 as SGHNT and CDR2 as YYREEE (reference sequence). V lost 5 bases, J lost 5 bases, and 6 bases stayed unmatched. The CDR3 is 14 amino acids. CDR3 nucleotide sequence: TGTGCCAGCAGTCGCCGGGACAGGGGTGAGACCCAGTACTTC. Translation: CASSRRDRGETQYF. Combining the CDR3 with reference TRBV5-4 and TRBJ2-5 gives the whole variable domain ETGVTQSPTHLIKTRGQQVTLRCSSQSGHNTVSWYQQALGQGPQFIFQYYREEENGRGNFPPRFSGLQFPNYSSELNVNALELDDSALYLCASSRRDRGETQYFGPGTRLLVL.

This chain connects TRBV18 to TRBJ2-3, with 13 bases lining up with TRBD2. Looked up from germline, CDR1 is KGHSH and CDR2 is LQKENI. The J segment lost 5 bases and the V segment lost 5 bases, leaving 7 bases of the junction unmatched. This CDR3 has 16 amino acids. CDR3 in DNA: TGTGCCAGCTCAAAAGGGACTAGCGGGAATGGAGATACGCAGTATTTT. Translating it yields CASSKGTSGNGDTQYF. Supplemented by reference TRBV18 and TRBJ2-3, the full variable domain reads NAGVMQNPRHLVRRRGQEARLRCSPMKGHSHVYWYRQLPEEGLKFMVYLQKENIIDESGMPKERFSAEFPKEGPSILRIQQVVRGDSAAYFCASSKGTSGNGDTQYFGPGTRLTVL.

The genes are TRBV5-8 and TRBJ1-5; D gene uncertain. V gave up 0 bases and J gave up 0 bases, with 10 bases separating them. This CDR3 contains 16 residues. Germline assignment: CDR1 SGHTS and CDR2 YDEGEE. CDR3 nucleotide sequence: TGTGCCAGCAGCTTGGAAGTAGGACTTAGCAATCAGCCCCAGCATTTT. Its protein is CASSLEVGLSNQPQHF.